This entry features one T cell receptor beta chain sequence. Original processing notes: Amplification from reference gene primers served as the basis for estimated nucleated cell counts. TCRdb's table, derived via immunoSEQ multiplex PCR, lists solely in-frame clones and lacks some. V, J and clone size are taken as reported in that table, and D and trimming were inferred from the DNA itself. The sample lists approximately 99,000 clones, 70% to 80% seen once, with over 15% in the top ten. This entry is derived from a study of blood T cell repertoires in COVID-19. As for the study in general: The United States, Italy and Spain provided the acute and convalescent COVID-19 samples.

The CDR3 length is 14 residues. Germline V gene data show CDR1 as MNHNY and CDR2 as SVGAGI (reference sequence). V lost 6 bases, J lost 4 bases, and 15 bases lay in between. The specimen was peripheral blood. The chain combines TRBV6-6 with TRBJ1-2; D might be TRBD1 (6 bases). This clonotype was sampled from a woman of 80 years or more with active or convalescent COVID-19. CDR3 loop: CASSRQDTTYGYTF. CDR3 in DNA: TGTGCCAGCAGCCGACAGGACACGACCTATGGCTACACCTTC.